The text below deals with one TCR beta chain. Germline CDR1 and CDR2: SNHLY and FYNNEI. The CDR3 is made up of 17 amino acids. V dropped 7 bases and J dropped 7; count of bases not matched to a gene: 11. The entry originates in a study of cytomegalovirus exposure and HLA in healthy donors. Generated by immunoSEQ multiplex PCR, the TCRdb table keeps only in-frame clones and is missing some. The sample has 130,000 to 150,000 clones, approximately 84% seen once. The sequencing input was PBMCs. The sequence was collected from a woman between 25 and 40 years old in good health and CMV-seronegative. The chain uses TRBV2 and TRBJ2-1, with 15 bases matching TRBD2. CDR3: CASIPNWGLAGGNEQFF. As DNA, the CDR3 is TGTGCCAGCATACCGAACTGGGGACTAGCGGGGGGAAATGAGCAGTTCTTC.